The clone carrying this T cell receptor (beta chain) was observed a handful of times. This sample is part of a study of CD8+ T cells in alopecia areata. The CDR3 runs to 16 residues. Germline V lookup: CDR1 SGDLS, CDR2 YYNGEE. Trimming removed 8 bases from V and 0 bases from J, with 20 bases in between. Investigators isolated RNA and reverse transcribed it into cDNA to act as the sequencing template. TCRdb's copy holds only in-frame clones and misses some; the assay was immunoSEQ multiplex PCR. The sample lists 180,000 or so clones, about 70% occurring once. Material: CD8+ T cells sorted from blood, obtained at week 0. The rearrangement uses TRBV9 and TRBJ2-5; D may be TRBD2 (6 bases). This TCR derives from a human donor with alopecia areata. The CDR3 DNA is TGTGCCAGTTCTTCTCCGAAGCGCGGGGACCAAGAGACCCAGTACTTC. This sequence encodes CASSSPKRGDQETQYF.